Detailed here is one T cell receptor beta chain. Its matching antigen is unknown. The donor group consisted entirely of healthy Caucasians. Template switching introduced a universal primer site, and the cDNA bore unique molecular identifiers. TCRdb re-derived calls from the 5' RACE reads in MiXCR, one entry per CDR3 protein. This table holds about 890,000 distinct CDR3 sequences, about 12% found once. There are 14 residues in the CDR3. Germline V gene lookup returns CDR1 MGHRA and CDR2 YSYEKL. V trimming: 1 base; J trimming: 4 bases; junction bases outside the gene matches: 4. The sample originates from a study of identical twins. Notes on the study in general: Findings came from cross-sectional statistics, without long-term follow-up of donors. Out-of-frame alpha sequences common to twins were enriched for low generation probability.

In addition, the sample was reused for a study of yellow fever vaccine responses in identical twins.

Source material: PBMCs. The chain couples TRBV4-1 to TRBJ2-7, with 7 bases matching TRBD1. The origin of this receptor is a woman aged 18-29 years in good health. Here the CDR3 DNA reads TGCGCCAGCAGCCAAGCCACGACAGGGTACGAGCAGTACTTC. It codes for CASSQATTGYEQYF.